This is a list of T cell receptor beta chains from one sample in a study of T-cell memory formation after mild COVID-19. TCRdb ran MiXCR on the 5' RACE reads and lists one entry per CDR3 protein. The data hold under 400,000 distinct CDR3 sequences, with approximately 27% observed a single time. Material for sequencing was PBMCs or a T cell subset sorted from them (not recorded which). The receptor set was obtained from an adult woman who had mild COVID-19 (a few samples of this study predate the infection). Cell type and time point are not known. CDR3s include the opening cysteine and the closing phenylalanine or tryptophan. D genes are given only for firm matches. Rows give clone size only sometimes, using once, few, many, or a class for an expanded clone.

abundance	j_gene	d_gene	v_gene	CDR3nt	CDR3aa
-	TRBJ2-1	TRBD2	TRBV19	TGTGCCAGTAGTACGTCAGGCATCTTAGCGGGAAGACGCACTTACAATGAGCAGTTCTTC	CASSTSGILAGRRTYNEQFF
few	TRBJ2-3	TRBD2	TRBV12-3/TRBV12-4	TGTGCCAGCAGTTTGGCGTGGGCTAGCGGGAAAACAGATACGCAGTATTTT	CASSLAWASGKTDTQYF
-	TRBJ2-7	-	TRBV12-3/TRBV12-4	TGTGCCAGCACACCGCGTGGGTGGTACGAGCAGTACTTC	CASTPRGWYEQYF
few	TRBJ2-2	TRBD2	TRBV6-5	TGTGCCAGCAGTAGACTAGCGGGAGCGGGCACCGGGGAGCTGTTTTTT	CASSRLAGAGTGELFF
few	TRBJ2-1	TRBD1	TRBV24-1	TGTGCCACCAGTGACCCCAGGGGGCCAAAGGTCAATGAGCAGTTCTTC	CATSDPRGPKVNEQFF
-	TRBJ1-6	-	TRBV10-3	TGTGCCAGCCAGGACCGAGGAAGCTCCTATAATTCACCCCTCCACTTT	CASQDRGSSYNSPLHF
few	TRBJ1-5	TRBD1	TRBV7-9	TGTGCCAGCAGCGCATCCGGGACAGGGGATAGTCCCCAGCATTTT	CASSASGTGDSPQHF
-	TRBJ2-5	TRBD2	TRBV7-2	TGTGCCAGCAGCTTACTCGGGAGGGGAGAGACCCAGTACTTC	CASSLLGRGETQYF
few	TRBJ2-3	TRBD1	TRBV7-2	TGTGCCAGCAGCACCACGACAGGGTCCGGAGATACGCAGTATTTT	CASSTTTGSGDTQYF
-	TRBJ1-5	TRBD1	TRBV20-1	TGCAGTGCTAAAGGACAGGGATATCAGCCCCAGCATTTT	CSAKGQGYQPQHF
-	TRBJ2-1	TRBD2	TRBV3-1	TGTGCCAGCAGCCAGGTTAGCGGGTTTACCTACAATGAGCAGTTCTTC	CASSQVSGFTYNEQFF
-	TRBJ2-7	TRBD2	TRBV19	TGTGCCAGTGGGCCTAGCGGGAGTGGGGGCTACGAGCAGTACTTC	CASGPSGSGGYEQYF
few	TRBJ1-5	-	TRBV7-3	TGTGCCAGCAGCTTCTATGATCAGCCCCAGCATTTT	CASSFYDQPQHF
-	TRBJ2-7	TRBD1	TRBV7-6	TGTGCCAGCAGCTTGCGGGGACAGGCCTACGAGCAGTACTTC	CASSLRGQAYEQYF
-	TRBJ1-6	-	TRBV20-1	TGCAGTGCGAAGGTACCTTCGGGTGGTTCACCCCTCCACTTT	CSAKVPSGGSPLHF
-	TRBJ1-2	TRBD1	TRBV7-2	TGTGCCAGCAGCTTAACAGGGGGGGCATATGGCTACACCTTC	CASSLTGGAYGYTF
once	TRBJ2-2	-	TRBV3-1	TGTGCCAGCAGCCAAGATGATCCCAGAACGAACACCGGGGAGCTGTTTTTT	CASSQDDPRTNTGELFF
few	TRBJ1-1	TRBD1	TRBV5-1	TGCGCCAGCAGCTTGATAACCCCTCTGGGACAGGGGAACACTGAAGCTTTCTTT	CASSLITPLGQGNTEAFF
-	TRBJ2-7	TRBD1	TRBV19	TGTGCCAGTAGTATCGGACAGGGACCCGAGCAGTACTTC	CASSIGQGPEQYF
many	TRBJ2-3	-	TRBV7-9	TGTGCCAGCAGCCCACAGGAAGATACGCAGTATTTT	CASSPQEDTQYF
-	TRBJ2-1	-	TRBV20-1	TGCAGTGCCCCGCGGGGCTCACTGGGTGAGCAGTTCTTC	CSAPRGSLGEQFF
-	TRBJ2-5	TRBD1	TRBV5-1	TGCGCCAGCAGCCCCCCGTTGACAGGGATCGGTGAGACCCAGTACTTC	CASSPPLTGIGETQYF
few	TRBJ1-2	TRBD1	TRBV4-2	TGTGCCAGCAGCCAACAAACAGGGGGCCTTTGGTATGGCTACACCTTC	CASSQQTGGLWYGYTF
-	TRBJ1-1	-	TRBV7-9	TGTGCCAGCAGCTTAGATCTCAGGGACACTGAAGCTTTCTTT	CASSLDLRDTEAFF
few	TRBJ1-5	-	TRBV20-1	TGCAGTGCTAGAGATGTCGCAGAGGCCCAGCATTTT	CSARDVAEAQHF
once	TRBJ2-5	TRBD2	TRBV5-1	TGCGCCAGCAGCTTAGCGGGGGGCCGTCAAGAGACCCAGTACTTC	CASSLAGGRQETQYF
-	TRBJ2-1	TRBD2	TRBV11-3	TGTGCCAGCAGCCCGCCACTAGCGGGAGTACATGAGCAGTTCTTC	CASSPPLAGVHEQFF
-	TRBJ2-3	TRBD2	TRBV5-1	TGCGCCAGCACCAGGGCGGGGGTCGCAGATACGCAGTATTTT	CASTRAGVADTQYF
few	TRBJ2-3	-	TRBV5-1	TGCGCCAGCAGCACCGGGGGGCAGGATACGCAGTATTTT	CASSTGGQDTQYF
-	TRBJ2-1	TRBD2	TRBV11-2	TGTGCCAGCAGCTTTGGCGGGGGGGCCTATGAGCAGTTCTTC	CASSFGGGAYEQFF
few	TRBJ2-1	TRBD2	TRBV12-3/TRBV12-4	TGTGCCAGCAGCCAACTAGCGGGGGCCAACAATGAGCAGTTCTTC	CASSQLAGANNEQFF
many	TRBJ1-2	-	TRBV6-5	TGTGCCAGCAGTTACTCAGGGGAGGCGTATGGCTACACCTTC	CASSYSGEAYGYTF